This T cell receptor (beta chain) was identified in a study of OX40 agonist ivuxolimab in advanced cancers. About the full investigation: Ivuxolimab was an agonistic, fully human IgG2 monoclonal antibody directed against OX40 (CD134), a costimulatory receptor. Peripheral TCRbeta sequencing aimed to test whether ivuxolimab altered TCR sequence diversity and caused clonal T-cell expansion. The dose-escalation cohort was around 84% male with a mean age of roughly 60 years, ranging from roughly 20 to 85. The paper covers the monotherapy dose-escalation part of the phase I ivuxolimab trial, which included N of about 51 patients. Of the 50 to 55 dose-escalation patients, hepatocellular carcinoma was present in 19, melanoma in around 15, renal cell carcinoma in 9 and head and neck cancer in 9. Intravenous ivuxolimab was administered to patients every 2 weeks at six dose levels: 0.01, 0.1, 0.3, 1.5, 3 and 10 mg/kg. Patients were allowed to have had prior anti-PD-1, anti-PD-L1 or anti-CTLA-4 therapy, and approximately 39% of the dose-escalation patients had been treated with checkpoint inhibitors. Partial responses were achieved by three dose-escalation patients, of whom one had hepatocellular carcinoma and two had cutaneous melanoma.

To sequence the TCRbeta CDR3 region, genomic DNA was isolated from the sorted cells. The immunoSEQ Assay was used to sequence the TCRbeta CDR3 regions. The source is immuneACCESS, and TCRdb retained only in-frame sequences with V and J called. Part of the clones is not carried over; for the studies checked, unresolved V genes explain less than half of this, and the remainder is unexplained. The sample table shows 65,000 to 80,000 clones, and roughly 91% are seen once. The ten biggest clones cover under 15% of the sample. The germline ends are 16 bases apart after V is trimmed by 6 bases and J by 2 bases. From the cysteine through the phenylalanine, the CDR3 covers 15 amino acids. Only CDR3 DNA is held: 45 bases, read in frame from base 1. CDR1 SGHTA and CDR2 FQGNSA are derived from the germline V gene. The trial excluded patients who had a history of autoimmune disease or who were on systemic immunosuppression. Peripheral blood for TCR sequencing was collected from all dose cohorts at baseline, on cycle 4 day 1, and on cycle 7 day 1. The samples were taken from a phase I, first-in-human, multicenter, open-label dose-escalation trial of ivuxolimab. Adults with locally advanced or metastatic melanoma, renal cell, hepatocellular, or head and neck squamous cell carcinoma were enrolled in the trial. Before TCR sequencing, CD4+ and CD8+ T cells were separately sorted from peripheral blood.

Results and caveats for the whole study, not just this receptor: Antigen specificity was not determined for the clonally expanded peripheral T cells. In partial responders in the 0.1-3.0 mg/kg groups, normalized peripheral clonal expansion was found to be among the lowest, especially among CD8+ T cells. Clonal expansion of both CD4+ and CD8+ blood T cells was observed from baseline to week 6 at doses 0.1 to 3.0 mg/kg. Low levels of normalized T-cell clonal expansion were also seen in some patients who did not respond. After ivuxolimab, more expanded clones were found on average in CD8+ T cells than in CD4+ T cells.

On this clone itself: It has no known antigen specificity. Per-base qualities were not stored, and no clone one base away is much larger.

The sequence derives from an adult with an advanced solid tumor such as melanoma, head and neck, liver or kidney cancer. This specimen consisted of CD4+ or CD8+ T cells sorted from blood, obtained in a trial of the OX40 agonist ivuxolimab. The chain links TRBV7-2 with TRBJ1-1; the D gene is perhaps TRBD1, on 5 matching bases. The CDR3 is CASRKPGRINTEAFF. The DNA sequence is given as TGTGCCAGCAGAAAACCGGGACGGATAAACACTGAAGCTTTCTTT.